This entry is about one TCR beta chain. V was pared by 0 bases and J by 2 bases, with 7 bases between. Germline V gene sequence: CDR1 SGHTA, CDR2 FQGNSA. The CDR3 has 14 amino acids. Participants, about 18 to 100 years old, spanned under 30 US areas. Resolution of symptoms, clearance, or two negative PCRs was present in recovered Cohort 3 donors. Assay used: immunoSEQ multiplex PCR; TCRdb lists only in-frame clones, some missing. The sample records 300,000 to 350,000 clones, about 87% being singletons. These data are taken from a study of blood T cell repertoires in COVID-19. About the study: Sites in the United States, Italy and Spain provided acute and convalescent COVID-19 samples. The analysed material was cDNA or gDNA that came from T cells, B-cell-depleted T cells, or PBMCs.

The chain couples TRBV7-2 to TRBJ1-2, with D possibly being TRBD1 (6 bases). Sequences were obtained from PBMCs or T cells enriched from blood (not recorded which). This receptor was identified in a man aged 25-45 years who had recovered from COVID-19. The chain's CDR3 is CASSLAGQNYGYTF. For the CDR3, the DNA is TGTGCCAGCAGCTTAGCTGGACAGAACTATGGCTACACCTTC.